The 25 T cell receptor beta chains given below trace back to one sample, sequenced in a study of blood T cell repertoires in COVID-19. Assay: immunoSEQ multiplex PCR; the TCRdb copy retains only in-frame clones and omits some. Altogether about 280,000 clones are present, about 85% being singletons, with the ten largest covering about 2.3%. Sequencing was done on a sample of PBMCs or T cells enriched from blood (not recorded which). These receptors all come from a woman aged 45-60 years who had recovered from COVID-19.

This clone has a single count. This CDR3 is CASKLGTSYEQYF. CDR3 bases: TGTGCCAGCAAACTCGGGACATCCTACGAGCAGTACTTC. This rearrangement joins TRBV3-1 (or the pseudogene TRBV3-2) to TRBJ2-7; a possible D gene is TRBD1 (6 bases). Per the germline V gene, CDR1 is LGHDT and CDR2 is YNNKEL (reference sequence). The germline V and J ends were trimmed by 7 bases and 1 base, with 11 bases remaining between them. This CDR3 contains 13 residues.

This clone was seen once. The chain has TRBV27 and TRBJ1-1; D call uncertain. Trimming stripped 2 bases from V and 6 bases from J, with 10 bases between. This CDR3 is 13 amino acids long. In germline, CDR1 is MNHEY, CDR2 SMNVEV (reference sequence). The CDR3 loop is CASSLRGYAEAFF. Written as DNA, the CDR3 is TGTGCCAGCAGTTTACGGGGTTACGCTGAAGCTTTCTTT.

J is TRBJ2-2 and V is TRBV3-1 (or the pseudogene TRBV3-2); 7 nucleotides match TRBD2. V gave up 4 bases and J gave up 0 bases; unmatched junction bases: 5. CDR1 is LGHDT, CDR2 YNNKEL, per germline (reference sequence). This CDR3 spans 16 amino acids. CDR3 in amino acids: CASSRLAGANTGELFF. Written as DNA, the CDR3 is TGTGCCAGCAGCCGCCTGGCGGGAGCGAACACCGGGGAGCTGTTTTTT.

This chain joins TRBV19 and TRBJ2-1; TRBD2 might be the D (6 bases). Germline values: CDR1 LNHDA, CDR2 SQIVND (reference sequence). This CDR3 comprises 14 residues. The ends were cut back, 5 bases at V and 8 bases at J, with 16 bases in the middle. The CDR3 DNA is TGTGCCAGTAGTTTCAGACTAGTCGATTATGAGCAGTTCTTC. Protein sequence: CASSFRLVDYEQFF.

This sequence joins TRBV6-5 and TRBJ1-2, with D hard to call. The germline V and J ends were trimmed by 5 bases and 8 bases, with 15 bases remaining between them. The V gene's germline CDR1 is MNHEY and CDR2 SVGAGI. This CDR3 contains 13 residues. The CDR3 protein is CASSRDHTGGYTF. The CDR3, as DNA: TGTGCCAGCAGTCGAGACCACACGGGAGGCTACACCTTC.

This clone was found once. CDR3 region: CASSLGFLGQGFYNEQFF. The DNA of the CDR3 is TGTGCCAGCAGCTTAGGGTTCCTAGGACAGGGGTTCTACAATGAGCAGTTCTTC. This chain uses TRBV11-2 with TRBJ2-1, with 9 bases fitting TRBD1. The CDR3 has 18 residues. Germline CDR1 and CDR2: SGHAT and FQNNGV. Losses at the gene ends were 1 base for V and 3 bases for J; bases not matched to a gene: 10.

The genes are TRBV5-1 and TRBJ2-2, with 11 bases that match TRBD2. Trimming removed 4 bases from V and 3 bases from J; junction bases left unmatched: 5. Germline V gene data show CDR1 as SGHRS and CDR2 as YFSETQ. The CDR3 loop spans 16 amino acids. The CDR3 sequence: CASSVRLAGHTGELFF. The CDR3 region has the DNA TGCGCCAGCAGCGTGAGACTAGCGGGGCACACCGGGGAGCTGTTTTTT.

The chain has TRBV12-3 or TRBV12-4 and TRBJ2-2; 7 nucleotides line up with TRBD1. V dropped 6 bases and J dropped 3; count of bases not matched to a gene: 1. This CDR3 spans 13 amino acids. The CDR3: CASRDRDTGELFF. The CDR3 nucleotides read TGTGCCAGCAGAGACAGGGACACCGGGGAGCTGTTTTTT.

This chain connects TRBV7-8 to TRBJ2-1; the match to TRBD2 covers 7 bases. The CDR3 extends over 13 amino acids. Germline loops: CDR1 SGHVS, CDR2 FQNEAQ. Trimming cost V 5 bases and J 6 bases; bases outside gene matches: 4. The CDR3 here is CASSPGRVNEQFF. The CDR3 coding sequence is TGTGCCAGCAGCCCGGGGAGGGTCAATGAGCAGTTCTTC.

V gene TRBV19 combines with J gene TRBJ2-5; no definite D call. This CDR3 is built from 12 residues. V was clipped by 8 bases and J by 4 bases, with 11 bases between them. Germline V gives CDR1 LNHDA, CDR2 SQIVND (reference sequence). The CDR3: CASAKFGETQYF. CDR3 DNA: TGTGCCAGTGCTAAATTCGGAGAGACCCAGTACTTC.

The CDR3 nucleotides read TGTGCCAGCACGAGGTCCAGGGGGCAAGCAGATACGCAGTATTTT. This encodes CASTRSRGQADTQYF. This rearrangement joins TRBV2 to TRBJ2-3, with 8 bases matching TRBD1. The CDR3 length is 15 residues. Unmatched junction bases numbered 10, after V lost 7 bases and J lost 4 bases. CDR1 SNHLY and CDR2 FYNNEI come from the germline V gene.

The chain combines TRBV21-1 with TRBJ2-7; TRBD1 was called by the table and not checked on the DNA. TRBV21-1 is classified as a pseudogene. The CDR3 sequence is 16 residues long. The CDR3 reads CASSKNRTVVPYEQYF. CDR3 sequence (DNA): TGTGCCAGCAGCAAAAATAGGACAGTAGTACCCTACGAGCAGTACTTC.

This clone was picked up one time. The chain uses TRBV30 and TRBJ1-1; 7 bases match TRBD1. The CDR3 sequence is 14 residues long. Trimming took 2 bases from V and 4 from J; bases not matched to a gene: 7. Germline values: CDR1 GTSNPN, CDR2 SVGIG (reference sequence). The CDR3 DNA reads as TGTGCCTGGAGTAGACAGGGTTGGGCCACTGAAGCTTTCTTT. It is translated as CAWSRQGWATEAFF.

The table lists this clone with a few counts. The rearrangement uses TRBV27 and TRBJ2-5; 7 positions match TRBD1. CDR1 and CDR2 (germline): MNHEY, SMNVEV (reference sequence). The CDR3 spans 13 residues. Trimming at V came to 8 bases and at J to 1 base, leaving 4 bases not matched to a gene. The CDR3 here is CASQGESQETQYF. In DNA, the CDR3 is TGTGCCAGCCAGGGGGAGTCCCAAGAGACCCAGTACTTC.

The chain has TRBV2 and TRBJ2-3; D gene ambiguous. CDR1 is SNHLY, CDR2 FYNNEI, per germline. The CDR3 extends over 15 amino acids. V was clipped by 7 bases and J by 3 bases, with 17 bases between them. The CDR3 sequence is CASKKASGWTDTQYF. The CDR3 bases are TGTGCCAGCAAAAAAGCTTCGGGTTGGACAGATACGCAGTATTTT.

This chain uses TRBV2 with TRBJ1-2; 7 nucleotides align to TRBD1. The V and J ends lost 5 bases and 5 bases, in that order; junction bases with no gene match: 11. CDR3 length: 15 residues. Germline V CDR1 and CDR2: SNHLY, FYNNEI. The CDR3 sequence: CASSRSGTVGYGYTF. Written as DNA, the CDR3 is TGTGCCAGCAGTCGCTCCGGGACAGTTGGTTATGGCTACACCTTC.

This clone was detected once. The chain links TRBV29-1 to TRBJ2-1, with 9 bases fitting TRBD2. The germline gives CDR1 SQVTM, CDR2 ANQGSEA. Trimming cost V 4 bases and J 9 bases; bases outside gene matches: 7. This CDR3 contains 13 residues. The DNA of the CDR3 is TGCAGCGTTGTGGCGGGGGGGATGAGTGAGCAGTTCTTC. It translates to CSVVAGGMSEQFF.

This chain connects TRBV6-6 to TRBJ2-7; D uncertain. Germline CDR1 and CDR2: MNHNY and SVGAGI (reference sequence). V was trimmed by 2 bases and J by 6 bases, leaving 5 bases between them. The CDR3 totals 11 residues. The CDR3 nucleotides read TGTGCCAGCAGTTACGTGCGCGAGCAGTACTTC. It codes for CASSYVREQYF.

The chain joins TRBV20-1 to TRBJ2-3; D possibly corresponds to TRBD2 (6 bases). This CDR3 spans 13 amino acids. Trimming took 3 bases from V and 2 from J, leaving 9 bases between them. CDR1 is DFQATT, CDR2 SNEGSKA, per germline (reference sequence). CDR3 DNA: TGCAGTGCTAGTTGGGAGGCCACAGATACGCAGTATTTT. It codes for CSASWEATDTQYF.

The chain has TRBV5-1 and TRBJ2-5, with 12 nucleotides matching TRBD2. The junction had 10 bases not matched to a gene; V was cut back by 3 bases and J by 7 bases. This CDR3 comprises 16 residues. Germline CDR1 SGHRS, CDR2 YFSETQ. In DNA form, the CDR3 reads TGCGCCAGCAGCTGGGCACTAGCGGGGGGCCCCGGGACCCAGTACTTC. Its protein is CASSWALAGGPGTQYF.

The J gene is TRBJ1-2, the V gene TRBV4-3; D is possibly TRBD1 (5 bases). The CDR3 sequence is 15 residues long. V was pared by 0 bases and J by 4 bases, with 12 bases between. Per the germline V gene, CDR1 is LGHNA and CDR2 is YSLEER. The CDR3 is CASSQDHGGVYGYTF. CDR3 DNA: TGCGCCAGCAGCCAAGATCACGGAGGGGTCTATGGCTACACCTTC.

This rearrangement joins TRBV5-1 to TRBJ1-1; D ambiguous. The ends were cut back, 5 bases at V and 1 base at J, with 12 bases in the middle. In germline, CDR1 is SGHRS, CDR2 YFSETQ. The CDR3 sequence is 14 residues long. CDR3: CASRQDPGNTEAFF. The CDR3 DNA is TGCGCCAGCAGACAAGATCCAGGGAACACTGAAGCTTTCTTT.

J is TRBJ1-3 and V is TRBV4-1; D ambiguous. This CDR3 comprises 15 residues. Trimming pared 2 bases from V and 1 base from J, leaving 9 bases between. In germline, CDR1 is MGHRA, CDR2 YSYEKL. The CDR3: CASSQQLGSGNTIYF. CDR3 sequence (DNA): TGCGCCAGCAGCCAACAACTAGGATCTGGAAACACCATATATTTT.

The genes are TRBV18 and TRBJ2-7; 8 nucleotides match TRBD2. V shed 0 bases, J shed 0 bases, and the junction held 1 base outside the gene matches. Germline V gives CDR1 KGHSH, CDR2 LQKENI. This CDR3 spans 15 amino acids. The CDR3 coding sequence is TGTGCCAGCTCACCACCGGCGGGAGGCTCCTACGAGCAGTACTTC. Translating gives CASSPPAGGSYEQYF.

CDR3: CAWSLTGGKPDTQYF. CDR3 DNA: TGTGCCTGGAGTTTGACAGGGGGCAAGCCAGATACGCAGTATTTT. The chain recombines TRBV30 with TRBJ2-3; 10 nucleotides agree with TRBD1. Trimming cost V 2 bases and J 4 bases; bases outside gene matches: 6. This CDR3 has 15 amino acids. The germline V gene encodes CDR1 GTSNPN and CDR2 SVGIG (reference sequence).